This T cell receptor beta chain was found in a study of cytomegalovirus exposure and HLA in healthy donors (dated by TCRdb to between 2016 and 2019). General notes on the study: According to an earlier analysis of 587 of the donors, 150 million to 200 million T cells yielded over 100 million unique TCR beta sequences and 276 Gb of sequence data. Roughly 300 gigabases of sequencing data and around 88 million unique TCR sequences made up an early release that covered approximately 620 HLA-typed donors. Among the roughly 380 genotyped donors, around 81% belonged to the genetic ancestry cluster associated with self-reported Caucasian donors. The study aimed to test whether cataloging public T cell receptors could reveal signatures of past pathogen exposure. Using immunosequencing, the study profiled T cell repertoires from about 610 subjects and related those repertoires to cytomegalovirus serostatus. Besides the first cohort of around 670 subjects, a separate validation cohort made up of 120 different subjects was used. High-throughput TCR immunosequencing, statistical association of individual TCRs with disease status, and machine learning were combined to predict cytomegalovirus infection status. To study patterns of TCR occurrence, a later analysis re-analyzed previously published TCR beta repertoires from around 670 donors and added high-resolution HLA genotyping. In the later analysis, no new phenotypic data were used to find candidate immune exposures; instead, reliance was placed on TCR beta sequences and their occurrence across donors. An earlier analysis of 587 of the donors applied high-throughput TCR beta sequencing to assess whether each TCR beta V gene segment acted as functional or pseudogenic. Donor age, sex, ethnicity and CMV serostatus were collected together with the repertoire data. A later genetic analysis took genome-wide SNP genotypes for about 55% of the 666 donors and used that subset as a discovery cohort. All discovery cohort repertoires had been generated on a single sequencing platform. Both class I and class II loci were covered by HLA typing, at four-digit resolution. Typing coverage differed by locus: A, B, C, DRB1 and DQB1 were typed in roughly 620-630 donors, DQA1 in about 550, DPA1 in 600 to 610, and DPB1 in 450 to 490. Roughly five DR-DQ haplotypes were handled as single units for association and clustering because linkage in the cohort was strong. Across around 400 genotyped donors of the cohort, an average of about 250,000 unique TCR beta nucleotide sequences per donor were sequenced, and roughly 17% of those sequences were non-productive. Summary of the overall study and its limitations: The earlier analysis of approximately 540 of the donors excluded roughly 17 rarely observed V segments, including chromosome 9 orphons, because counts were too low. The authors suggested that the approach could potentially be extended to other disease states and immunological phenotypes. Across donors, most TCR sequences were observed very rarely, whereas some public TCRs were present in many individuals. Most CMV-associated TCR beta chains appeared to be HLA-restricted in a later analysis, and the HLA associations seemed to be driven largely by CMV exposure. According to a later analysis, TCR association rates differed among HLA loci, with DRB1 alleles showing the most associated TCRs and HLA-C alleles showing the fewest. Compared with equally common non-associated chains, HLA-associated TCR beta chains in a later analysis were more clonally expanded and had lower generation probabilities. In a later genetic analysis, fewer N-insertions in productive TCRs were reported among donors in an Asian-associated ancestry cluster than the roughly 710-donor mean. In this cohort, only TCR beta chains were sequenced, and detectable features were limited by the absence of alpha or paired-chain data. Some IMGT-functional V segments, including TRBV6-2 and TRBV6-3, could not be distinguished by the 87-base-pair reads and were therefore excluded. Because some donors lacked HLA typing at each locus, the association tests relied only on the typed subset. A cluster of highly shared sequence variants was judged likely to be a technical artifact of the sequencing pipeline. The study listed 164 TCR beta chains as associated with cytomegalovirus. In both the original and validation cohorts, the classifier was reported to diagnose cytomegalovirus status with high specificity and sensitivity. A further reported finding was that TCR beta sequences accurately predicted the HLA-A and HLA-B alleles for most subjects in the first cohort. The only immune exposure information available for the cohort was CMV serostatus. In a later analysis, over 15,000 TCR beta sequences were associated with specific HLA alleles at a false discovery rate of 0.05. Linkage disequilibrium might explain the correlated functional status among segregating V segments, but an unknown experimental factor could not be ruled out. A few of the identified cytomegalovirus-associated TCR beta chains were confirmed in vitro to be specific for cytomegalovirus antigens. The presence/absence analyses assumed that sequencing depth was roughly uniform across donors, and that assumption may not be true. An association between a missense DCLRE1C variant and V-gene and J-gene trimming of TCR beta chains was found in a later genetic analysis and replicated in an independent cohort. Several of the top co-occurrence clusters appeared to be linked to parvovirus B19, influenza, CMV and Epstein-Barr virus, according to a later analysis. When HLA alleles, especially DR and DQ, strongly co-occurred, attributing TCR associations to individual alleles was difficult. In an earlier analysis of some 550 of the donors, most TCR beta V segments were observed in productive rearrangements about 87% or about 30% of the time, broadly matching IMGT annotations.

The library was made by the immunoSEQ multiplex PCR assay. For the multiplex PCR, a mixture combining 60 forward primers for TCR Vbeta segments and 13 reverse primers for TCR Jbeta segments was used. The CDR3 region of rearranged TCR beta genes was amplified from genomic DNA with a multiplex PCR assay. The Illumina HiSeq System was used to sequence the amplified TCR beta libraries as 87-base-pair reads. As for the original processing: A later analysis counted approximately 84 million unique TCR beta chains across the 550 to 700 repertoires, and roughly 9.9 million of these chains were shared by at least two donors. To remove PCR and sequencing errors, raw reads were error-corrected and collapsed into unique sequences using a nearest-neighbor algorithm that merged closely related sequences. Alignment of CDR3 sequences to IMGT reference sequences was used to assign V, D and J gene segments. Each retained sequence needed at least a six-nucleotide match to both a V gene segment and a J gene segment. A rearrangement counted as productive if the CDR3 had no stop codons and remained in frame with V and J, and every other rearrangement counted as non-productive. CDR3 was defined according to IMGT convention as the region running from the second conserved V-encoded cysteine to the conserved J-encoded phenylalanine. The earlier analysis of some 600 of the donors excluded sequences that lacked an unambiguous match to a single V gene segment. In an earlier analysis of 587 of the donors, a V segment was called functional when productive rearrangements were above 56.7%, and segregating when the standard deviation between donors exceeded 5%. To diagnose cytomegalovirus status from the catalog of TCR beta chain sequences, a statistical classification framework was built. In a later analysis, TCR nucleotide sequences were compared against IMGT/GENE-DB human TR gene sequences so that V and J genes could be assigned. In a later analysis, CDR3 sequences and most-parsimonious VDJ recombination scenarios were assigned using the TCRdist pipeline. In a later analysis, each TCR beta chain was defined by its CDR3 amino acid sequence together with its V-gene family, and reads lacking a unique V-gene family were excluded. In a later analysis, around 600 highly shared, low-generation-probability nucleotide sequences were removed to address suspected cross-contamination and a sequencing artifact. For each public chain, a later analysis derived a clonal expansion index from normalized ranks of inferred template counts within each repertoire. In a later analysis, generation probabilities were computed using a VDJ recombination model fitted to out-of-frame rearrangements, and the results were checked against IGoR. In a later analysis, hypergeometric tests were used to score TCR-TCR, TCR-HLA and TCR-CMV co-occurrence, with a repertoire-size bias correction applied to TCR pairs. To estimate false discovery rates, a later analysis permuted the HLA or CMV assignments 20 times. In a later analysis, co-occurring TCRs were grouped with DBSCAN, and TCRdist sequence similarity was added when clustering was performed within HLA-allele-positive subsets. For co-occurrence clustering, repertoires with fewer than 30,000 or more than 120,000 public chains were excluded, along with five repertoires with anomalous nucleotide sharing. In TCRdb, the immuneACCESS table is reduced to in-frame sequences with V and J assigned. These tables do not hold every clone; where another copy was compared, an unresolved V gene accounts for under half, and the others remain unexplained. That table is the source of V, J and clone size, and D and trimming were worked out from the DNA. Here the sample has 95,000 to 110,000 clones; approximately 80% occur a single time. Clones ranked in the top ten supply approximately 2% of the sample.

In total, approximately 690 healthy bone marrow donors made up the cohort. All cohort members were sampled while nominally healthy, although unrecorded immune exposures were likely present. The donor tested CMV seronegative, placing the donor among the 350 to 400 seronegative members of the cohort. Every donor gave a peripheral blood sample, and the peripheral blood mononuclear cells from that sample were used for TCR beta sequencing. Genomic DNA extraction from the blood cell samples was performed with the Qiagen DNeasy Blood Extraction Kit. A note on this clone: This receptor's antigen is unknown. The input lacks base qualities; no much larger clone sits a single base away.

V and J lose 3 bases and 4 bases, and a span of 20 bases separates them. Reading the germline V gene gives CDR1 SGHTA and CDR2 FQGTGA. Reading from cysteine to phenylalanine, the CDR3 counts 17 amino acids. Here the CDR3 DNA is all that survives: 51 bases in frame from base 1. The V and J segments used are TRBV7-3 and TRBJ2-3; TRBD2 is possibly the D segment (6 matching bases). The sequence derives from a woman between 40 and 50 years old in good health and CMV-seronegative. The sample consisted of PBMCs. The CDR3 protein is CASSFPLGGGASDTQYF. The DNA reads TGTGCCAGCAGCTTCCCCCTAGGAGGAGGGGCATCAGATACGCAGTATTTT.